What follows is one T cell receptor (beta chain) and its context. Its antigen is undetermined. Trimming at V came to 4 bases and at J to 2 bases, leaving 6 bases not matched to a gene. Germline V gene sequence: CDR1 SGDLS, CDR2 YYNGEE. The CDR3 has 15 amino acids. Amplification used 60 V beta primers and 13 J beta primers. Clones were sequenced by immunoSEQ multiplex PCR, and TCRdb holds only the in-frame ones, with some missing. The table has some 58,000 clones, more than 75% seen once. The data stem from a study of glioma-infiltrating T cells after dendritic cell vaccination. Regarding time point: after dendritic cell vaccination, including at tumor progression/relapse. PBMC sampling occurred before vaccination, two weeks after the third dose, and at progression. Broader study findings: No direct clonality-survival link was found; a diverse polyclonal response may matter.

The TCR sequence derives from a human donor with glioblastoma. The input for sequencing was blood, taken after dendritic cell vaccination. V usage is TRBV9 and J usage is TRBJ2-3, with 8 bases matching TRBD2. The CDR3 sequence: CASSPGTRNTDTQYF. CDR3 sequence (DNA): TGTGCCAGCAGCCCAGGGACTAGGAACACAGATACGCAGTATTTT.